Included here is one T cell receptor beta chain sequence, with context. From germline, CDR1 is SGHAT and CDR2 FQNNGV. The CDR3 has 14 residues. Sequenced by immunoSEQ multiplex PCR; TCRdb stores in-frame clones only, minus some. Seen here are about 120,000 clones, roughly nine tenths observed once, and the top ten hold 28%. This record belongs to a study of blood T cell repertoires in COVID-19. Study in general: Sites across the United States, Italy and Spain contributed samples from acute and convalescent COVID-19.

The chain is built from TRBV11-2 and TRBJ2-7, with 8 positions matching TRBD1. The sequencing sample was made of peripheral blood. The TCR was taken from a man between 65 and 80 years old with active or convalescent COVID-19. In DNA, the CDR3 is TGTGCCAGCAGCCCTATAGGGACGACAGGGGCCCATGTGGTC. It codes for CASSPIGTTGAHVV.